The text below deals with one T cell receptor beta chain. Using immunoSEQ multiplex PCR, the repertoire was profiled, and TCRdb retains in-frame clones only, with some absent. Among more than 95,000 clones listed, 81% were seen once. This sample is drawn from a study of blood T cell repertoires in COVID-19. CDR3 length: 17 amino acids. V was trimmed by 4 bases and J by 0 bases, leaving 15 bases between them. Germline V CDR1 and CDR2: MNHNS, SASEGT. The genes are TRBV6-1 and TRBJ1-4; no firm D call. Sequenced input: peripheral blood. This receptor was taken from an older man with acute or convalescent COVID-19. In DNA form, the CDR3 reads TGTGCCAGCAGTGTGGGTTCGGGAACCGCAACTAATGAAAAACTGTTTTTT. Amino acid sequence: CASSVGSGTATNEKLFF.